The 8 T cell receptor beta chains below come from one sample, sequenced in a study of response to subunit inactivated influenza vaccine. Each CDR3 protein is one row after TCRdb ran MiXCR on the RT-PCR reads. The sample includes 200,000 to 250,000 distinct CDR3 sequences, 9% to 15% seen only once; the top ten take more than 7%. Here the sequenced sample was non-naive T cells sorted from PBMCs, taken around 15 days before vaccination. The receptors originated from a man aged 45-60 years who received an inactivated influenza vaccine.

The chain joins TRBV27 to TRBJ2-7; TRBD2 aligns across 11 bases. V dropped 3 bases and J dropped 5; count of bases not matched to a gene: 24. The CDR3 is made up of 21 amino acids. Germline V lookup: CDR1 MNHEY, CDR2 SMNVEV (reference sequence). This chain's CDR3 is CASSFLISGRGRQLDRNEQYF. As DNA, the CDR3 is TGTGCCAGCAGTTTTCTCATTAGCGGGAGGGGCCGGCAGCTCGACCGAAACGAGCAGTACTTC.

The V and J genes are TRBV14 and TRBJ1-6; D remains unclear. The CDR3 sequence is 14 residues long. The V and J ends lost 4 bases and 10 bases respectively, with 14 bases between them. Germline CDR1 is SGHDN and CDR2 is FVKESK. The CDR3 coding sequence is TGTGCCAGCAGCCGCCGACAAGAGGACTCACCCCTCCACTTT. This codes for CASSRRQEDSPLHF.

In this sample, this clonotype turned up many times. CDR3 protein: CASSLGVDEQFF. For the CDR3, the DNA is TGTGCCAGCAGCTTGGGAGTGGATGAGCAGTTCTTC. The V and J genes are TRBV7-8 and TRBJ2-1; D possibly corresponds to TRBD2 (5 bases). CDR3 size: 12 residues. V was cut by 3 bases and J by 8 bases, with 8 bases left in between. Germline CDR1 reads SGHVS; CDR2 reads FQNEAQ. Combining the CDR3 with reference TRBV7-8 and TRBJ2-1 gives the whole variable domain GAGVSQSPRYKVAKRGQDVALRCDPISGHVSLFWYQQALGQGPEFLTYFQNEAQLDKSGLPSDRFFAERPEGSVSTLKIQRTQQEDSAVYLCASSLGVDEQFFGPGTRLTVL.

This clonotype was detected a few times. J is TRBJ2-3 and V is TRBV6-5; no clear D gene. Germline V CDR1 and CDR2: MNHEY, SVGAGI. The CDR3 extends over 14 amino acids. Trimming stripped 3 bases from V and 1 base from J, with 8 bases between. In DNA form, the CDR3 reads TGTGCCAGCAGTTATTGGGCAGGCACAGATACGCAGTATTTT. Translation: CASSYWAGTDTQYF.

This clonotype was recorded at least ten times. The chain uses TRBV7-2 and TRBJ2-2, with 8 bases identical to TRBD1. CDR1 and CDR2 from the germline V gene are SGHTA and FQGNSA. CDR3 length: 17 amino acids. Trimming took 1 base from V and 4 from J; bases not matched to a gene: 8. The CDR3 DNA sequence: TGTGCCAGCAGCTTAGGAGACAGGGGTCGTATCACCGGGGAGCTGTTTTTT. Residues: CASSLGDRGRITGELFF. Drawing the rest from reference TRBV7-2 and TRBJ2-2, the complete variable domain is GAGVSQSPSNKVTEKGKDVELRCDPISGHTALYWYRQSLGQGLEFLIYFQGNSAPDKSGLPSDRFSAERTGGSVSTLTIQRTQQEDSAVYLCASSLGDRGRITGELFFGEGSRLTVL.

The sample holds a few counts of this clonotype. The chain joins TRBV29-1 to TRBJ2-1, with 9 bases that match TRBD1. The CDR3 is made up of 16 amino acids. Germline CDR1 reads SQVTM; CDR2 reads ANQGSEA. Trimming cost V 3 bases and J 9 bases; bases outside gene matches: 15. CDR3 sequence reads: CSVDWPNRGRGGEQFF. DNA of the CDR3: TGCAGCGTTGACTGGCCCAACAGGGGGCGGGGTGGTGAGCAGTTCTTC.

The rearrangement joins TRBV20-1 to TRBJ2-5; 10 positions agree with TRBD2. CDR1 is DFQATT and CDR2 is SNEGSKA in the germline V gene (reference sequence). Losses at the gene ends were 1 base for V and 4 bases for J; bases not matched to a gene: 3. The CDR3 covers 14 residues. CDR3 loop: CSARGLAGVETQYF. CDR3 in DNA: TGCAGTGCTAGAGGGCTAGCGGGAGTAGAGACCCAGTACTTC.

In its sample, this clonotype was seen a few times. This chain joins TRBV20-1 and TRBJ1-6; D unresolved. Trimming pared 6 bases from V and 5 bases from J, leaving 14 bases between. This CDR3 is built from 14 residues. Germline CDR1 DFQATT, CDR2 SNEGSKA (reference sequence). DNA of the CDR3: TGCAGTGCGAGTAAAGGACGGAATAATTCACCCCTCCACTTT. This sequence encodes CSASKGRNNSPLHF.